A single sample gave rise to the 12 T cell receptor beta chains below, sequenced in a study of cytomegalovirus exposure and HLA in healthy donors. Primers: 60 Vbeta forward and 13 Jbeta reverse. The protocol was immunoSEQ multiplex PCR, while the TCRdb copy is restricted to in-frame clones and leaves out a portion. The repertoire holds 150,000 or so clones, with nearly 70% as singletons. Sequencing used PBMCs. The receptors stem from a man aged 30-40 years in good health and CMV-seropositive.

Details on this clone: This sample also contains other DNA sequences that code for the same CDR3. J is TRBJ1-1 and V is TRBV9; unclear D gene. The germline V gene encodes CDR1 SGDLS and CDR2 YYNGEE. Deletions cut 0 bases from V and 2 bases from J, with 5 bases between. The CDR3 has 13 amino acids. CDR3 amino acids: CASSVAVNTEAFF. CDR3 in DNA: TGTGCCAGCAGCGTAGCAGTTAACACTGAAGCTTTCTTT. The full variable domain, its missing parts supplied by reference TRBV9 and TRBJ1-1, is DSGVTQTPKHLITATGQRVTLRCSPRSGDLSVYWYQQSLDQGLQFLIQYYNGEERAKGNILERFSAQQFPDLHSELNLSSLELGDSALYFCASSVAVNTEAFFGQGTRLTVV.

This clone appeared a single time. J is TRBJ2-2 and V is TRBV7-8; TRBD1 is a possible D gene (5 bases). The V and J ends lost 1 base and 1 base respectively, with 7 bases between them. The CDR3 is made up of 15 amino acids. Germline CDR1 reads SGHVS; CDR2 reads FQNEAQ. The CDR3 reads CASSLVQGNTGELFF. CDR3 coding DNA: TGTGCCAGCAGCTTAGTTCAGGGGAACACCGGGGAGCTGTTTTTT. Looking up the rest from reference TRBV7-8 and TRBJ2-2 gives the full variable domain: GAGVSQSPRYKVAKRGQDVALRCDPISGHVSLFWYQQALGQGPEFLTYFQNEAQLDKSGLPSDRFFAERPEGSVSTLKIQRTQQEDSAVYLCASSLVQGNTGELFFGEGSRLTVL.

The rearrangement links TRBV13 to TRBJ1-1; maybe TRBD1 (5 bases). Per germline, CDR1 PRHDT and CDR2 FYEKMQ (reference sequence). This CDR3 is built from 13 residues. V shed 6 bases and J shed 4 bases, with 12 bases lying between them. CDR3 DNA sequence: TGTGCCAGCAGGGGGCAAGGCGGCACTGAAGCTTTCTTT. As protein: CASRGQGGTEAFF.

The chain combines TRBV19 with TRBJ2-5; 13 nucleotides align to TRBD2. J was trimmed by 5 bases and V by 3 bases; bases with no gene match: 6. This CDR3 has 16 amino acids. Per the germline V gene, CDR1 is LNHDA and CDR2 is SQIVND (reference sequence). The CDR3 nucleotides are TGTGCCAGTAGTATTAGAGGGACTAGCGGGAAGGAGACCCAGTACTTC. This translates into CASSIRGTSGKETQYF.

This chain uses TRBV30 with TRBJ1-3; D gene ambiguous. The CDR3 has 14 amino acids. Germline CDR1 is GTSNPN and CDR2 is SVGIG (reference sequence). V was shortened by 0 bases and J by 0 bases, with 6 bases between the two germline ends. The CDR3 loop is CAWSVSRSGNTIYF. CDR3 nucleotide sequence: TGTGCCTGGAGTGTGTCCCGCTCTGGAAACACCATATATTTT.

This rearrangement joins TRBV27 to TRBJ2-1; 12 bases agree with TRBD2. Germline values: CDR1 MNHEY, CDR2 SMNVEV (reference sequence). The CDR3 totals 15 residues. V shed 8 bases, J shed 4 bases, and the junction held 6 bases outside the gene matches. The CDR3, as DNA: TGTGCCAGCTCAAAGGGGACTAGCGGGTACAATGAGCAGTTCTTC. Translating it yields CASSKGTSGYNEQFF.

CDR3 amino acids: CASRSAGLETYEQYF. The CDR3 region has the DNA TGCGCCAGCAGATCGGCAGGGCTAGAAACCTACGAGCAGTACTTC. The chain uses TRBV5-1 and TRBJ2-7; tentatively, D is TRBD1 (5 bases). Germline V lookup: CDR1 SGHRS, CDR2 YFSETQ. This CDR3 region has 15 residues. With 5 bases removed from V and 2 bases from J, the gap between germline ends came to 17 bases.

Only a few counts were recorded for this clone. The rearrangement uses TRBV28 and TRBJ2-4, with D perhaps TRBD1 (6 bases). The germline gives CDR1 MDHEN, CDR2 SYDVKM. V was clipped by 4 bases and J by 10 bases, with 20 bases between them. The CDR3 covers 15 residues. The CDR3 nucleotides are TGTGCCAGCAGTTCTGGGCACAGGGATTCAAGGATTCAGTACTTC. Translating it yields CASSSGHRDSRIQYF.

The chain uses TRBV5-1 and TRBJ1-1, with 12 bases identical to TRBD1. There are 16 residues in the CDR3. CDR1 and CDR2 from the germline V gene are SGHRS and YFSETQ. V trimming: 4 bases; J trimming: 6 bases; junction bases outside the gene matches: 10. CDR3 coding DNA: TGCGCCAGCAGCCGGGGACGGGACAGGGGGCCGGCTGAAGCTTTCTTT. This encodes CASSRGRDRGPAEAFF.

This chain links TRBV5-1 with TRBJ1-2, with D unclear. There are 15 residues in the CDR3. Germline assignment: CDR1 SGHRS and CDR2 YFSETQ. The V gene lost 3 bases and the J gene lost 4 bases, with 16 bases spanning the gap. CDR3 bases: TGCGCCAGCAGCTCACCCGCGGCCAAAGGCTATGGCTACACCTTC. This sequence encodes CASSSPAAKGYGYTF.

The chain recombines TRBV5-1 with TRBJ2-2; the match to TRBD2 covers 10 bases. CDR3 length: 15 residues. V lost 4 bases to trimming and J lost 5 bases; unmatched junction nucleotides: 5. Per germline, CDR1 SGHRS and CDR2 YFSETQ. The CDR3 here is CASSAGLAATGELFF. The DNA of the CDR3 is TGCGCCAGCAGCGCTGGACTAGCGGCAACCGGGGAGCTGTTTTTT.

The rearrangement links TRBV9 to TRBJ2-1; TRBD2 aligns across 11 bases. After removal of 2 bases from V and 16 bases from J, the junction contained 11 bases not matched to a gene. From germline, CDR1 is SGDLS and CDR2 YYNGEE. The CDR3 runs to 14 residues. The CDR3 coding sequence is TGTGCCAGCAGCGTCCTACTAGCGGGAGATTTTATTTTCTTC. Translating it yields CASSVLLAGDFIFF.